Below are 22 T cell receptor beta chains sequenced from a single sample in a study of identical twins. TCRdb recomputed calls from the 5' RACE reads with MiXCR, one row per CDR3 protein. Of nearly 900,000 distinct CDR3 sequences listed, about 12% were seen once; the top ten hold around 1.5%. These records were also assigned to another study, of yellow fever vaccine responses in identical twins.

Sequencing used PBMCs. The receptors shown here come from a woman between 18 and 29 years old in good health.

The genes are TRBV5-1 and TRBJ2-2; 8 bases are shared with TRBD2. The ends lost 2 bases at V and 6 bases at J; junction bases unmatched: 12. The CDR3 contains 17 residues. Germline V gene lookup returns CDR1 SGHRS and CDR2 YFSETQ. The CDR3 DNA sequence: TGCGCCAGCAGCTTTATACATAGCGGGAAAAGGCCCGGGGAGCTGTTTTTT. Its translation: CASSFIHSGKRPGELFF.

The chain is built from TRBV6-1 and TRBJ2-1, with TRBD1 matching 7 bases. The length of the CDR3 is 14 residues. The V and J ends lost 10 bases and 7 bases, in that order; junction bases with no gene match: 13. Germline V gives CDR1 MNHNS, CDR2 SASEGT. CDR3 nucleotide sequence: TGTGCCACAGGGACAGAGGCTCTTAGGAATGAGCAGTTCTTC. This translates into CATGTEALRNEQFF.

Details on this clonotype: A single base separates this from a much larger clone, so it may be a read error. This chain links TRBV12-3 or TRBV12-4 with TRBJ2-3; D uncertain. Trimming stripped 6 bases from V and 2 bases from J, with 6 bases between. CDR3 length equals 12 residues. CDR3 bases: TGTGCCAGCAGGTACTCCACAGATACGCAGTATTTT. It is translated as CASRYSTDTQYF.

The table lists this clonotype with a few counts. The CDR3 DNA follows: TGCAGCGTCCGAGGGCAGGGTGGTGGCTACACCTTC. Translating gives CSVRGQGGGYTF. The rearrangement links TRBV29-1 to TRBJ1-2; D possibly corresponds to TRBD1 (5 bases). Germline assignment: CDR1 SQVTM and CDR2 ANQGSEA. Deletions cut 6 bases from V and 7 bases from J, with 15 bases between. The CDR3 has 12 residues.

This clonotype was counted ten times or more. The genes are TRBV4-1 and TRBJ2-1; either TRBD1 or TRBD2 may fit D (6 bases each). Germline CDR1 is MGHRA and CDR2 is YSYEKL. The CDR3 has 13 residues. Trimming stripped 4 bases from V and 4 bases from J, with 8 bases between. The CDR3 region has the DNA TGCGCCAGCAGCCGAGGGGGGTACAATGAGCAGTTCTTC. This gives the protein CASSRGGYNEQFF.

The chain is built from TRBV7-2 and TRBJ1-2; 7 bases are a match to TRBD1. V lost 3 bases to trimming and J lost 8 bases; unmatched junction nucleotides: 3. The CDR3 runs to 12 residues. Per germline, CDR1 SGHTA and CDR2 FQGNSA. The DNA of the CDR3 is TGTGCCAGCAGCTTTAGGACAGGCGGCTACACCTTC. Protein sequence: CASSFRTGGYTF.

This clonotype has only a few counts. The genes are TRBV7-8 and TRBJ2-1; D is unresolved. V shed 0 bases and J shed 10 bases, with 13 bases lying between them. Germline V lookup: CDR1 SGHVS, CDR2 FQNEAQ. This CDR3 region has 14 residues. CDR3 sequence reads: CASSLAPLRNEQFF. The CDR3 DNA is TGTGCCAGCAGCTTAGCCCCCTTGCGGAACGAGCAGTTCTTC.

This clonotype was detected ten times or more. The chain combines TRBV21-1 with TRBJ2-1; whether TRBD2, the table's D call, matches the DNA was not checked. TRBV21-1 is reported as a pseudogene. The CDR3 length is 17 residues. In DNA form, the CDR3 reads TGTGCCAGCAGCAGAACCCGTTTATCTAGCGGGGAAGATGAGCAGTTCTTC. Its protein is CASSRTRLSSGEDEQFF.

This clonotype was seen at least ten times. The chain links TRBV12-3 or TRBV12-4 to TRBJ2-2, with a possible D match to TRBD2 (6 bases). The CDR3 length is 12 residues. Deletions cut 3 bases from V and 8 bases from J, with 7 bases between. CDR3 coding DNA: TGTGCCAGCAGTTTTGGGAGGGGGGAGCTGTTTTTT. Translation: CASSFGRGELFF.

This chain connects TRBV10-2 to TRBJ2-6; D could derive from TRBD1 or TRBD2 (5 bases each). The germline V gene encodes CDR1 WSHSY and CDR2 SAAADI. V was shortened by 0 bases and J by 0 bases, with 6 bases between the two germline ends. The CDR3 consists of 16 residues. CDR3 in DNA: TGCGCCAGCAGTGAGTCCGGGACCTCTGGGGCCAACGTCCTGACTTTC. This gives the protein CASSESGTSGANVLTF.

The rearrangement joins TRBV19 to TRBJ2-1; TRBD2 aligns across 11 bases. V shed 9 bases, J shed 4 bases, and the junction held 8 bases outside the gene matches. The CDR3 is made up of 15 amino acids. Germline assignment: CDR1 LNHDA and CDR2 SQIVND (reference sequence). The CDR3 DNA reads TGTGCCAGCGGTTTGGGACTAGCGGTATACAATGAGCAGTTCTTC. Its translation: CASGLGLAVYNEQFF.

The chain joins TRBV6-5 to TRBJ2-1; the match to TRBD2 covers 15 bases. This CDR3 region has 16 residues. V was clipped by 4 bases and J by 6 bases; unmatched bases: 4. In germline, CDR1 is MNHEY, CDR2 SVGAGI. The CDR3 loop is CASSWTSGGAPNEQFF. In DNA form, the CDR3 reads TGTGCCAGCAGTTGGACTAGCGGGGGGGCACCCAATGAGCAGTTCTTC.

This chain connects TRBV11-2 to TRBJ2-7; tentatively, D is TRBD1 (6 bases). Germline V lookup: CDR1 SGHAT, CDR2 FQNNGV. The germline V and J ends were trimmed by 4 bases and 3 bases, with 22 bases remaining between them. This CDR3 comprises 17 residues. CDR3 in amino acids: CASSSDQQGRYGYEQYV. CDR3 bases: TGTGCCAGCAGCTCGGACCAACAGGGAAGATATGGCTACGAGCAGTACGTC.

The chain is built from TRBV6-1 and TRBJ2-3; a weak D match, TRBD1 (6 bases). The CDR3 is 16 residues long. Trimming took 6 bases from V and 1 from J, leaving 17 bases between them. From germline, CDR1 is MNHNS and CDR2 SASEGT. Here the CDR3 reads CASSRAGAQGTDTQYF. For the CDR3, the DNA is TGTGCCAGCAGCCGAGCAGGGGCGCAGGGCACAGATACGCAGTATTTT.

This clonotype was recorded a few times. The gene calls are TRBV18 and TRBJ1-3; D is uncertain. V lost 2 bases and J lost 4, with 9 bases in between. Germline-derived CDR1 and CDR2 are KGHSH and LQKENI. This CDR3 contains 14 residues. The CDR3 nucleotides read TGTGCCAGCTCACCAGATGCCGGGGGAAACACCATATATTTT. Translation gives CASSPDAGGNTIYF.

This clonotype has only a few counts. The rearrangement joins TRBV4-2 to TRBJ2-1, with 9 bases that match TRBD2. V was pared by 5 bases and J by 0 bases, with 5 bases of the junction left unmatched. The CDR3 covers 16 residues. The germline gives CDR1 LGHNA, CDR2 YNFKEQ. CDR3 bases: TGTGCCAGCAGCTCAGGGACTAGCCGCTCCTACAATGAGCAGTTCTTC. It translates to CASSSGTSRSYNEQFF.

This clonotype was detected many times. The J gene is TRBJ2-1, the V gene TRBV7-2; 11 bases agree with TRBD2. Germline CDR1 and CDR2: SGHTA and FQGNSA. V lost 5 bases, J lost 8 bases, and 11 bases stayed unmatched. This CDR3 spans 16 amino acids. The CDR3 loop is CASSQDVLAGVDEQFF. The CDR3 bases are TGTGCCAGCAGCCAGGATGTACTAGCGGGAGTAGATGAGCAGTTCTTC.

This clonotype was observed at least ten times. The rearrangement uses TRBV3-1 and TRBJ2-3; maybe TRBD1 (5 bases). Germline loops: CDR1 LGHDT, CDR2 YNNKEL (reference sequence). The V gene lost 4 bases and the J gene lost 4 bases, with 9 bases spanning the gap. There are 13 residues in the CDR3. The CDR3 is CASSLAGPDTQYF. CDR3 bases: TGTGCCAGCAGCCTCGCAGGGCCAGATACGCAGTATTTT.

This clonotype showed up just a few times. The DNA of the CDR3 is TGTGCCAGCAGCCCCGGGACTAGCGGGTACTACGAGCAGTACTTC. Its protein is CASSPGTSGYYEQYF. The chain has TRBV12-3 or TRBV12-4 and TRBJ2-7; TRBD2 agrees at 12 bases. This CDR3 region has 15 residues. V shed 6 bases, J shed 3 bases, and the junction held 6 bases outside the gene matches.

The rearrangement uses TRBV11-1 and TRBJ2-7; TRBD2 might be the D (6 bases). Trimming shortened V by 1 base and J by 5 bases, and 12 bases separated the two germline ends. The CDR3 runs 14 residues. From germline, CDR1 is SGHAT and CDR2 FQDESV (reference sequence). CDR3 sequence (DNA): TGTGCCAGCAGCTTAGTCGGCACGGGGGACGAGCAGTACTTC. Translating it yields CASSLVGTGDEQYF.

The V and J genes are TRBV12-3 or TRBV12-4 and TRBJ1-5; D call uncertain. The CDR3 runs to 14 residues. V was clipped by 1 base and J by 7 bases, with 11 bases between them. The CDR3 region is CASSLGQAVQPQHF. The CDR3 DNA reads as TGTGCCAGCAGTTTAGGTCAGGCGGTCCAGCCCCAGCATTTT.

The table lists this clonotype with a few counts. V usage is TRBV29-1 and J usage is TRBJ2-3; 8 bases are shared with TRBD1. J lost 3 bases, V lost 8 bases, and 13 bases had no gene match. This CDR3 is built from 15 residues. The germline CDR1 and CDR2 sequences are SQVTM and ANQGSEA. CDR3 loop: CSTETFGQGTDTQYF. CDR3 nucleotides: TGCAGCACCGAAACGTTCGGACAGGGAACAGATACGCAGTATTTT.